The 30 T cell receptor beta chains given below trace back to one sample, sequenced in a study of OX40 agonist ivuxolimab in advanced cancers. The protocol was immunoSEQ multiplex PCR, while the TCRdb copy is restricted to in-frame clones and leaves out a portion. The profile shows about 19,000 clones, 85% to 90% of them singletons. The starting material was CD4+ or CD8+ T cells sorted from blood, obtained in a trial of the OX40 agonist ivuxolimab. Every receptor here comes from an adult with an advanced solid tumor such as melanoma, head and neck, liver or kidney cancer.

This clone was counted between two and nine times. Other DNA sequences in the sample encode the same CDR3. The V and J genes are TRBV6-5 and TRBJ1-4, with no clear D. Germline V gives CDR1 MNHEY, CDR2 SVGAGI. CDR3 size: 13 residues. V lost 2 bases, J lost 10 bases, and 11 bases lay in between. CDR3 nucleotide sequence: TGTGCCAGCAGTTACACCTCGGGCGGAAAACTGTTTTTT. Its protein is CASSYTSGGKLFF.

The DNA for the CDR3 is TGTGCCACCCAGGCCGGGGGGCCGACAGATACGCAGTATTTT. Protein: CATQAGGPTDTQYF. The chain is built from TRBV18 and TRBJ2-3; weak D call: TRBD2 (7 bases). The CDR3 is made up of 14 amino acids. Germline V CDR1 and CDR2: KGHSH, LQKENI. The V gene lost 10 bases and the J gene lost 3 bases, with 17 bases spanning the gap.

CDR3 region: CASSLVRGTAEQYF. Here the CDR3 DNA reads TGTGCCAGCAGCTTGGTAAGGGGGACGGCGGAGCAGTACTTC. The chain links TRBV5-6 to TRBJ2-7; D perhaps matches TRBD1 (6 bases). This CDR3 region has 14 residues. V lost 0 bases to trimming and J lost 7 bases, with 14 bases between them. The germline V gene has CDR1 SGHDT and CDR2 YYEEEE.

This clone occurred a few times. The chain combines TRBV7-3 with TRBJ2-2; no reliable D call. The germline gives CDR1 SGHTA, CDR2 FQGTGA. This CDR3 has 13 residues. Trimming removed 2 bases from V and 7 bases from J, with 8 bases in between. CDR3 nucleotides: TGTGCCAGCAGCTTAGTCTCTTTCGGGGAGCTGTTTTTT. Its translation is CASSLVSFGELFF.

V usage is TRBV7-9 and J usage is TRBJ2-1, with TRBD1 matching over 7 bases. The ends lost 2 bases at V and 3 bases at J; junction bases unmatched: 1. CDR1 and CDR2 from the germline V gene are SEHNR and FQNEAQ (reference sequence). This CDR3 is built from 14 residues. For the CDR3, the DNA is TGTGCCAGCAGCTTACCAGGGGGCTACAATGAGCAGTTCTTC. Its protein product is CASSLPGGYNEQFF.

This clone was seen only once. The rearrangement joins TRBV7-9 to TRBJ2-7; TRBD2 is a possible D gene (5 bases). This CDR3 has 15 residues. Per germline, CDR1 SEHNR and CDR2 FQNEAQ (reference sequence). Deletions cut 2 bases from V and 2 bases from J, with 13 bases between. The CDR3 region is CASSLISSVTYEQYF. The CDR3 DNA reads TGTGCCAGCAGCTTAATCAGTAGCGTAACCTACGAGCAGTACTTC.

J is TRBJ2-3 and V is TRBV9; 7 bases are a match to TRBD1. The CDR3 spans 15 residues. Trimming at V came to 3 bases and at J to 4 bases, leaving 8 bases not matched to a gene. Per the germline V gene, CDR1 is SGDLS and CDR2 is YYNGEE. CDR3 loop: CASSEAVTGADTQYF. The CDR3 nucleotides read TGTGCCAGCAGCGAGGCGGTTACAGGGGCAGATACGCAGTATTTT.

The V call is TRBV7-8, the J call TRBJ2-5; TRBD2 aligns across 8 bases. CDR1 and CDR2 (germline): SGHVS, FQNEAQ. This CDR3 has 15 residues. The V segment lost 3 bases and the J segment 2 bases; nucleotides outside the gene matches: 5. In DNA, the CDR3 is TGTGCCAGCAGCTTTGAAGCGGGAGTACAAGAGACCCAGTACTTC. Translated, it gives CASSFEAGVQETQYF.

This clone was counted once. This chain connects TRBV27 to TRBJ2-3, with unresolved D. Germline CDR1 reads MNHEY; CDR2 reads SMNVEV (reference sequence). This CDR3 has 12 amino acids. V was pared by 0 bases and J by 5 bases, with 3 bases between. The CDR3 nucleotides read TGTGCCAGCAGTTTATCCGGAGATACGCAGTATTTT. Translating it yields CASSLSGDTQYF.

The rearrangement links TRBV5-5 to TRBJ2-7; no definite D call. CDR3 length: 11 residues. Germline lookup yields CDR1 SGHKS and CDR2 YYEKEE (reference sequence). V was shortened by 1 base and J by 6 bases, with 5 bases between the two germline ends. In nucleotides, the CDR3 is TGTGCCAGCAGCTTGACCGCCGAGCAGTACTTC. Translation: CASSLTAEQYF. Variable domain in full (rest from reference TRBV5-5 and TRBJ2-7): DAGVTQSPTHLIKTRGQQVTLRCSPISGHKSVSWYQQVLGQGPQFIFQYYEKEERGRGNFPDRFSARQFPNYSSELNVNALLLGDSALYLCASSLTAEQYFGPGTRLTVT.

J is TRBJ1-1 and V is TRBV11-2; possibly TRBD1 for D (5 bases). The CDR3 runs to 15 residues. Trimming shortened V by 1 base and J by 5 bases, and 14 bases separated the two germline ends. Per germline, CDR1 SGHAT and CDR2 FQNNGV. The CDR3 spells CASSLAPQAGTEAFF. DNA for the CDR3: TGTGCCAGCAGCTTAGCTCCACAGGCAGGGACTGAAGCTTTCTTT.

CDR3 region: CASSSLDGDEKLFF. The CDR3 DNA sequence: TGTGCCAGCAGCTCACTGGACGGAGATGAAAAACTGTTTTTT. V is TRBV5-4 and J is TRBJ1-4; no clear D gene. Germline V gene sequence: CDR1 SGHNT, CDR2 YYREEE (reference sequence). The germline V and J ends were trimmed by 3 bases and 6 bases, with 12 bases remaining between them. The CDR3 covers 14 residues. The full variable domain, rest sourced from reference TRBV5-4 and TRBJ1-4, is ETGVTQSPTHLIKTRGQQVTLRCSSQSGHNTVSWYQQALGQGPQFIFQYYREEENGRGNFPPRFSGLQFPNYSSELNVNALELDDSALYLCASSSLDGDEKLFFGSGTQLSVL.

The chain combines TRBV15 with TRBJ2-1, with 10 bases fitting TRBD2. CDR3 length: 18 residues. Germline CDR1 reads LNHNV; CDR2 reads YYDKDF (reference sequence). Trimming took 1 base from V and 4 from J; bases not matched to a gene: 10. The CDR3 nucleotides are TGTGCCACCAGCAGAGTAATTACTACTAGCGGGGCTTACAATGAGCAGTTCTTC. It translates to CATSRVITTSGAYNEQFF.

V is TRBV6-5 and J is TRBJ2-3; 7 bases map to TRBD2. Germline lookup yields CDR1 MNHEY and CDR2 SVGAGI. The CDR3 is made up of 15 amino acids. Trimming took 2 bases from V and 1 from J; bases not matched to a gene: 3. The CDR3 sequence is CASSYGGSGTDTQYF. DNA of the CDR3: TGTGCCAGCAGTTACGGCGGGAGCGGCACAGATACGCAGTATTTT.

The V call is TRBV7-8, the J call TRBJ1-1; 7 bases are shared with TRBD1. This CDR3 is built from 14 residues. From germline, CDR1 is SGHVS and CDR2 FQNEAQ. V shed 6 bases, J shed 3 bases, and the junction held 7 bases outside the gene matches. The CDR3 region is CASRGGRGDTEAFF. In DNA, the CDR3 is TGTGCCAGCAGAGGGGGCAGGGGCGACACTGAAGCTTTCTTT.

This chain's CDR3 is CASSSATSGDTDTQYF. The CDR3 bases are TGTGCCAGCAGCTCTGCGACTAGCGGAGACACAGATACGCAGTATTTT. The V and J genes are TRBV7-9 and TRBJ2-3; 9 bases agree with TRBD2. The V and J ends lost 4 bases and 2 bases, in that order; junction bases with no gene match: 7. Germline-derived CDR1 and CDR2 are SEHNR and FQNEAQ (reference sequence). The CDR3 is 16 residues long.

The rearrangement uses TRBV11-1 and TRBJ2-1, with 12 bases fitting TRBD2. The trim removed 1 base at V and 5 bases at J, leaving 12 bases unmatched. This CDR3 has 19 amino acids. Per the germline V gene, CDR1 is SGHAT and CDR2 is FQDESV (reference sequence). This CDR3 reads CASSLELAGGLSPDNEQFF. CDR3 coding DNA: TGTGCCAGCAGCTTAGAACTAGCGGGAGGCCTTAGCCCTGACAATGAGCAGTTCTTC. Full variable domain (outside the CDR3, taken from reference TRBV11-1 and TRBJ2-1): EAEVAQSPRYKITEKSQAVAFWCDPISGHATLYWYRQILGQGPELLVQFQDESVVDDSQLPKDRFSAERLKGVDSTLKIQPAELGDSAMYLCASSLELAGGLSPDNEQFFGPGTRLTVL.

V usage is TRBV5-1 and J usage is TRBJ2-1; 10 bases match TRBD2. The germline V gene encodes CDR1 SGHRS and CDR2 YFSETQ. CDR3 length: 16 amino acids. V was pared by 4 bases and J by 4 bases, with 8 bases of the junction left unmatched. The CDR3 sequence is CASSDDVLAGYNEQFF. The CDR3 DNA sequence: TGCGCCAGCAGCGACGACGTACTAGCGGGATACAATGAGCAGTTCTTC.

The rearrangement links TRBV4-3 to TRBJ2-5, with D maybe TRBD2 (5 bases). V was cut by 3 bases and J by 4 bases, with 12 bases left in between. Germline loops: CDR1 LGHNA, CDR2 YSLEER. CDR3 length equals 14 residues. CDR3 nucleotide sequence: TGCGCCAGCAGCCAGGGAGTGCCCCCAGAGACCCAGTACTTC. Its translation is CASSQGVPPETQYF.

The gene calls are TRBV4-1 and TRBJ2-1; D uncertain. V lost 2 bases to trimming and J lost 7 bases, with 6 bases between them. The CDR3 has 12 amino acids. From germline, CDR1 is MGHRA and CDR2 YSYEKL. CDR3 loop: CASSQMGNEQFF. The CDR3 DNA reads as TGCGCCAGCAGCCAAATGGGGAATGAGCAGTTCTTC.

V is TRBV5-4 and J is TRBJ2-7; tentative D call: TRBD1 (6 bases). The CDR3 runs 14 residues. Germline-derived CDR1 and CDR2 are SGHNT and YYREEE (reference sequence). V lost 0 bases to trimming and J lost 6 bases, with 13 bases between them. CDR3 sequence: CASSLVGRGGEQYF. DNA for the CDR3: TGTGCCAGCAGCTTGGTTGGCAGGGGTGGCGAGCAGTACTTC.

The chain couples TRBV4-1 to TRBJ2-5; possible D gene TRBD2, 6 bases. V was trimmed by 0 bases and J by 3 bases, leaving 8 bases between them. The CDR3 covers 14 residues. CDR1 MGHRA and CDR2 YSYEKL come from the germline V gene. The CDR3 spells CASSQDIAEETQYF. The CDR3 DNA sequence: TGCGCCAGCAGCCAAGATATAGCGGAAGAGACCCAGTACTTC.

The chain combines TRBV7-9 with TRBJ2-7; D gene uncertain. The CDR3 is made up of 12 amino acids. The ends were cut back, 0 bases at V and 5 bases at J, with 5 bases in the middle. Germline assignment: CDR1 SEHNR and CDR2 FQNEAQ (reference sequence). The CDR3 sequence: CASSLAVDEQYF. DNA for the CDR3: TGTGCCAGCAGCTTAGCCGTGGACGAGCAGTACTTC.

The chain recombines TRBV7-9 with TRBJ2-1; weak D call: TRBD1 (6 bases). V was pared by 6 bases and J by 6 bases, with 15 bases between. Per germline, CDR1 SEHNR and CDR2 FQNEAQ (reference sequence). The CDR3 runs 14 residues. CDR3 amino acids: CASRPLQGFNEQFF. The CDR3 DNA is TGTGCCAGCAGGCCGTTACAGGGATTCAATGAGCAGTTCTTC.

The chain is built from TRBV7-2 and TRBJ2-1; no clear D. Trimming pared 3 bases from V and 0 bases from J, leaving 9 bases between. The CDR3 runs to 15 residues. CDR1 is SGHTA and CDR2 is FQGNSA in the germline V gene. The CDR3 DNA reads TGTGCCAGCAGCTTCTCTCATAGCTCCTACAATGAGCAGTTCTTC. Protein: CASSFSHSSYNEQFF.

The chain employs TRBV7-3 and TRBJ2-1; TRBD2 matches 8 bases. The CDR3 has 16 residues. V trimming: 5 bases; J trimming: 6 bases; junction bases outside the gene matches: 12. The V gene's germline CDR1 is SGHTA and CDR2 FQGTGA. Here the CDR3 reads CASSVGFTGGINEQFF. The CDR3 DNA sequence: TGTGCCAGCAGCGTGGGATTTACGGGAGGGATCAATGAGCAGTTCTTC.

The chain is built from TRBV6-5 and TRBJ2-7; D is undetermined. The CDR3 is 13 residues long. CDR1 is MNHEY, CDR2 SVGAGI, per germline. Trimming took 5 bases from V and 3 from J, leaving 11 bases between them. CDR3 sequence: CASSPRRNYEQYF. The CDR3 coding sequence is TGTGCCAGCAGTCCGAGACGGAACTACGAGCAGTACTTC.

This chain uses TRBV30 with TRBJ2-7, with D possibly TRBD1 on 7 matching bases. The ends were cut back, 3 bases at V and 5 bases at J, with 14 bases in the middle. The CDR3 contains 13 residues. Germline CDR1 and CDR2: GTSNPN and SVGIG (reference sequence). CDR3 DNA sequence: TGTGCCTGGAGCTTCCAGGGGGGCCACGAGCAGTACTTC. As protein: CAWSFQGGHEQYF.

The genes are TRBV6-4 and TRBJ1-2; D is unresolved. The germline V gene encodes CDR1 MRHNA and CDR2 SNTAGT. The length of the CDR3 is 15 residues. V lost 5 bases to trimming and J lost 4 bases, with 17 bases between them. This CDR3 is CASSMTHGKTYGYTF. In DNA, the CDR3 is TGTGCCAGCAGTATGACACACGGAAAGACCTATGGCTACACCTTC.

The V gene is TRBV28, the J gene TRBJ2-1, with D uncertain. V was clipped by 4 bases and J by 1 base, with 14 bases between them. Germline CDR1 MDHEN, CDR2 SYDVKM. The CDR3 runs 16 residues. This CDR3 is CASSSVVLVSYNEQFF. CDR3 bases: TGTGCCAGCAGTTCGGTGGTATTGGTTTCCTACAATGAGCAGTTCTTC.